Included here is one TCR beta chain sequence, with context. It was during active infection that Seattle patients were enrolled and then longitudinally followed. The entry originates in a study of blood T cell repertoires in COVID-19. For the study at large: The samples span acute and convalescent COVID-19 from the United States, Italy and Spain. T cells, B-cell-depleted T cells, or PBMCs supplied cDNA or gDNA.

Authors' processing steps: Amplification of reference gene primers was used by the study to estimate nucleated cell counts. Profiling relied on immunoSEQ multiplex PCR, and the TCRdb table lists in-frame clones only, not all of them. That table furnishes V, J and clone size, whereas the DNA furnished D and trimming. This sample has fewer than 200,000 clones, with roughly 90% found just once. The CDR3 runs to 14 residues. After removal of 5 bases from V and 8 bases from J, the junction contained 7 bases not matched to a gene. The germline V gene has CDR1 KGHDR and CDR2 SFDVKD. The sequencing sample was made of peripheral blood. The rearrangement uses TRBV24-1 and TRBJ2-3; TRBD1 matches at 9 bases. The receptor was derived from a man aged 30 to 39 with COVID-19, enrolled during active disease. This chain's CDR3 is CATSVTGTGPTQYF. As DNA, the CDR3 is TGTGCCACCAGTGTCACCGGGACAGGGCCTACGCAGTATTTT.